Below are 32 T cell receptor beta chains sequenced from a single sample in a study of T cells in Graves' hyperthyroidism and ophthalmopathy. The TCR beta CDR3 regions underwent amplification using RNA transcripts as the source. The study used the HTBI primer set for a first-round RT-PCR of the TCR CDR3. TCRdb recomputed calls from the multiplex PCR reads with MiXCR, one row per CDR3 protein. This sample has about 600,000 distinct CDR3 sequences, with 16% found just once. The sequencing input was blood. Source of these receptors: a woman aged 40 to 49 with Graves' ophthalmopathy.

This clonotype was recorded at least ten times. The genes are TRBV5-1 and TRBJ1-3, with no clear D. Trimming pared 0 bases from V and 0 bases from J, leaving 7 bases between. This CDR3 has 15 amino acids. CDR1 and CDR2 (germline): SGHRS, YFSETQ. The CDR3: CASSLALSSGNTIYF. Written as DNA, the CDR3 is TGCGCCAGCAGCTTGGCCTTGAGCTCTGGAAACACCATATATTTT. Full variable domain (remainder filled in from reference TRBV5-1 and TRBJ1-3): KAGVTQTPRYLIKTRGQQVTLSCSPISGHRSVSWYQQTPGQGLQFLFEYFSETQRNKGNFPGRFSGRQFSNSRSEMNVSTLELGDSALYLCASSLALSSGNTIYFGEGSWLTVV.

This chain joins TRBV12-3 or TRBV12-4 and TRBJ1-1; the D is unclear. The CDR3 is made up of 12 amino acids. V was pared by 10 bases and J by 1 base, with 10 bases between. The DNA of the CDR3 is TGTGCCACCAATCAACAGAACACTGAAGCTTTCTTT. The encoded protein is CATNQQNTEAFF.

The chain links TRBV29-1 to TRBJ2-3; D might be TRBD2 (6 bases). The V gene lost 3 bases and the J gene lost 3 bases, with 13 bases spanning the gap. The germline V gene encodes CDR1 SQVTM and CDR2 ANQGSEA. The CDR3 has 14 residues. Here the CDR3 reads CSVDNGRTTDTQYF. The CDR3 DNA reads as TGCAGCGTTGATAATGGGAGGACTACAGATACGCAGTATTTT.

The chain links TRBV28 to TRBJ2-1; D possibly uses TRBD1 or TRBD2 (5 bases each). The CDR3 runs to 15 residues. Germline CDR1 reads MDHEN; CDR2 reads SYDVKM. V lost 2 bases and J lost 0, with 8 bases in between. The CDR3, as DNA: TGTGCCAGCAGTTTACCAGGGAGCTCCTACAATGAGCAGTTCTTC. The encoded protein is CASSLPGSSYNEQFF.

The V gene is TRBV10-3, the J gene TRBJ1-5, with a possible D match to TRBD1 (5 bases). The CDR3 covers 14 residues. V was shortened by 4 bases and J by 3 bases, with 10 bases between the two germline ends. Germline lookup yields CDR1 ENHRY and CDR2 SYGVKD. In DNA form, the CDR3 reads TGTGCCATCAGTGGTGGGGGAATCAATCAGCCCCAGCATTTT. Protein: CAISGGGINQPQHF.

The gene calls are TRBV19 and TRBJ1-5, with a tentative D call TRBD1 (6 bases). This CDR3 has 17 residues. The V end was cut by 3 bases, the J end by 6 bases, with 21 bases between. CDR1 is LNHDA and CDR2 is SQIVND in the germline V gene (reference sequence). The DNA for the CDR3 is TGTGCCAGTAGTATGATAAGGGGGGGCGAAAGTAGTCAGCCCCAGCATTTT. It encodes CASSMIRGGESSQPQHF.

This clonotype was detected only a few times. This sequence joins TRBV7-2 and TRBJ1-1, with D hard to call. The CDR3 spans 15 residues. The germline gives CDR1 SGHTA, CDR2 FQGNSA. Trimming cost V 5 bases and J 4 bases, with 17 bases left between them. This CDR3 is CASSRLFRGFTEAFF. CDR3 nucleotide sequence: TGTGCCAGCAGCCGCCTGTTCCGTGGGTTCACTGAAGCTTTCTTT.

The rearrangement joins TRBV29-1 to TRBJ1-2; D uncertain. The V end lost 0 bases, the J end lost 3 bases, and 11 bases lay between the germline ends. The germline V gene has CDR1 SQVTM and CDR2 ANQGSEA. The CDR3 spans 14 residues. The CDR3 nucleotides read TGCAGCGTTGAAGATCTTAGGTCAGACTATGGCTACACCTTC. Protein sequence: CSVEDLRSDYGYTF.

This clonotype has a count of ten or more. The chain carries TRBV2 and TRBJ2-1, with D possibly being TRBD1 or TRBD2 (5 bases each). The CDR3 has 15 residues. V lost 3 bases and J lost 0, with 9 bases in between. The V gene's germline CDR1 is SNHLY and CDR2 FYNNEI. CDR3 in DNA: TGTGCCAGCAGTGAGTTGAGGGGCTCCTACAATGAGCAGTTCTTC. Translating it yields CASSELRGSYNEQFF.

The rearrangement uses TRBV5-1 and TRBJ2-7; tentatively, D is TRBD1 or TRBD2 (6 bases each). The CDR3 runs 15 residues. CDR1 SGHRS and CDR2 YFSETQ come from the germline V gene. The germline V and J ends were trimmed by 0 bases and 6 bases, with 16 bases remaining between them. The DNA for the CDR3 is TGCGCCAGCAGCTTGGGCACCCCGGGGGCCTCCGAGCAGTACTTC. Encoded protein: CASSLGTPGASEQYF.

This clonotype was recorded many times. CDR3 sequence reads: CASSGIFRDRGEQYF. The CDR3 region has the DNA TGTGCCAGCAGTGGGATTTTCCGGGACCGAGGGGAGCAGTACTTC. The V and J genes are TRBV2 and TRBJ2-7; D is tentatively TRBD1 or TRBD2 (5 bases each). Germline CDR1 reads SNHLY; CDR2 reads FYNNEI. Trimming stripped 4 bases from V and 7 bases from J, with 20 bases between. This CDR3 has 15 amino acids.

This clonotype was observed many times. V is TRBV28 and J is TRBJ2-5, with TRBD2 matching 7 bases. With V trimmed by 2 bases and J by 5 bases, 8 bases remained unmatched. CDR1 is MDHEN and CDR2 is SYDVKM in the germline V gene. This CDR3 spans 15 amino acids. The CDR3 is CASSLMAGDWETQYF. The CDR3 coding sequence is TGTGCCAGCAGTTTAATGGCGGGAGATTGGGAGACCCAGTACTTC.

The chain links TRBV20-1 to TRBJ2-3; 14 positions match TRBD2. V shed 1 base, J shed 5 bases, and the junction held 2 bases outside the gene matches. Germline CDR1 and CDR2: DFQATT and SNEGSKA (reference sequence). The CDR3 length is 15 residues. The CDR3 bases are TGCAGTGCTAGAGGACTAGCGGGGGGGGTAGATACGCAGTATTTT. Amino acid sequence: CSARGLAGGVDTQYF.

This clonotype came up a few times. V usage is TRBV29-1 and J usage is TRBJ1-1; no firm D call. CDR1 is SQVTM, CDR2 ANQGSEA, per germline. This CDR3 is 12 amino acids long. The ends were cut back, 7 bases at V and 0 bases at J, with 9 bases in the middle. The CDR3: CSGSFMNTEAFF. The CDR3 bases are TGCAGCGGATCCTTTATGAACACTGAAGCTTTCTTT.

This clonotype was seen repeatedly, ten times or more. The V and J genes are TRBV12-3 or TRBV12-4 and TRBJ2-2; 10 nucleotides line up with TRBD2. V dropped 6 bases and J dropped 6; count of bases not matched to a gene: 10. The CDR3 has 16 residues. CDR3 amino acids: CASRRQRGGRPGELFF. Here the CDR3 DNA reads TGTGCCAGCAGAAGACAGCGGGGGGGGCGTCCCGGGGAGCTGTTTTTT.

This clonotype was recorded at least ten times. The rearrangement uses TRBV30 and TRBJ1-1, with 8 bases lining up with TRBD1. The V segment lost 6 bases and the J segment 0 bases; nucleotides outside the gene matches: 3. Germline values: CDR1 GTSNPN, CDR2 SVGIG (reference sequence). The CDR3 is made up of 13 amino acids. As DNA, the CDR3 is TGTGCCTGCCAGGGGGCGTTGAACACTGAAGCTTTCTTT. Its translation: CACQGALNTEAFF.

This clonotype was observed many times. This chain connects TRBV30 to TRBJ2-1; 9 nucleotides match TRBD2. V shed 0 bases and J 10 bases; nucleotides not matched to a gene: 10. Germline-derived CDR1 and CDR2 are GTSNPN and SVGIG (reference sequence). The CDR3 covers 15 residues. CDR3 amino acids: CAWSVSSGTFGEQFF. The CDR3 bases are TGTGCCTGGAGTGTTTCTAGCGGGACTTTTGGGGAGCAGTTCTTC. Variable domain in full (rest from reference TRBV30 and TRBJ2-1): SQTIHQWPATLVQPVGSPLSLECTVEGTSNPNLYWYRQAAGRGLQLLFYSVGIGQISSEVPQNLSASRPQDRQFILSSKKLLLSDSGFYLCAWSVSSGTFGEQFFGPGTRLTVL.

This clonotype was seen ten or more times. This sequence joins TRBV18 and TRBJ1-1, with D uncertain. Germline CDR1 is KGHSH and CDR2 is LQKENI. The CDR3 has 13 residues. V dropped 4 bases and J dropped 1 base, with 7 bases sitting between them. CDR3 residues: CASSQGSNTEAFF. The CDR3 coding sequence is TGTGCCAGCTCACAAGGTTCGAACACTGAAGCTTTCTTT. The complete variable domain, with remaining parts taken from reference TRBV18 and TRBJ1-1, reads NAGVMQNPRHLVRRRGQEARLRCSPMKGHSHVYWYRQLPEEGLKFMVYLQKENIIDESGMPKERFSAEFPKEGPSILRIQQVVRGDSAAYFCASSQGSNTEAFFGQGTRLTVV.

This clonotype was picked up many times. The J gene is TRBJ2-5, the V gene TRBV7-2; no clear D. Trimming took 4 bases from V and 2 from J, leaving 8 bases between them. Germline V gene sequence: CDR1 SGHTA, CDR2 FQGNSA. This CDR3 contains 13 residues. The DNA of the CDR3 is TGTGCCAGCAGCTCCACCCTACAAGAGACCCAGTACTTC. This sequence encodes CASSSTLQETQYF.

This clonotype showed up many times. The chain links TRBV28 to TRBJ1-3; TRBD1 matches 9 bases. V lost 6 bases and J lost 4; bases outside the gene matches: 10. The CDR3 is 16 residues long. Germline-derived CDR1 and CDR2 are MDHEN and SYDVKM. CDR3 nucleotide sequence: TGTGCCAGCAGATCGGGACAGGGAGCGAGAGGAAACACCATATATTTT. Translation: CASRSGQGARGNTIYF.

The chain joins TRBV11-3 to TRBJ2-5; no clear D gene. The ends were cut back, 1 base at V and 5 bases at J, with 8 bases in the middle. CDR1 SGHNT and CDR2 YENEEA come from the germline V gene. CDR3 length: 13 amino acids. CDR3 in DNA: TGTGCCAGCAGCTTAGTTCTGGGGGAGACCCAGTACTTC. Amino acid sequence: CASSLVLGETQYF.

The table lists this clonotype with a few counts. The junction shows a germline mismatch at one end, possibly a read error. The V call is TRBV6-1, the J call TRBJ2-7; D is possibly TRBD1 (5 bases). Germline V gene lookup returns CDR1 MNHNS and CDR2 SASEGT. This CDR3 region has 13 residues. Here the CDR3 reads CAISESGNHEQYF. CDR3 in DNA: TGTGCCATCAGTGAGTCAGGGAACCACGAGCAGTACTTC.

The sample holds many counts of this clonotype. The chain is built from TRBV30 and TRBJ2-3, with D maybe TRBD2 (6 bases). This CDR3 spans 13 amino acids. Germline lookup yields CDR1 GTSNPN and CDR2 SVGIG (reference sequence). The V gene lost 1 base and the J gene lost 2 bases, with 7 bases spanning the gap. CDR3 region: CAWSAGDTDTQYF. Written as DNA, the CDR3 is TGTGCCTGGAGTGCGGGGGACACAGATACGCAGTATTTT.

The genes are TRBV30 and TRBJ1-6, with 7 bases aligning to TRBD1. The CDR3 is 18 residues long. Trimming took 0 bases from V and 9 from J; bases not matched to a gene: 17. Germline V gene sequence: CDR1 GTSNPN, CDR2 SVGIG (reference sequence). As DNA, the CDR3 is TGTGCCTGGAGTGTAGGGTGGCTACCCCAGACAGGGACTTCACCCCTCCACTTT. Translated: CAWSVGWLPQTGTSPLHF.

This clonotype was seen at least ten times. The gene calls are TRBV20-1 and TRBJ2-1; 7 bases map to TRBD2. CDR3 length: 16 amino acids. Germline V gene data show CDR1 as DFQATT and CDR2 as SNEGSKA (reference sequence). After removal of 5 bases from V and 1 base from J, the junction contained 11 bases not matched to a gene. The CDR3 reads CSAPYQRGASYNEQFF. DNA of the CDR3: TGCAGTGCTCCGTACCAGCGGGGCGCGTCCTACAATGAGCAGTTCTTC.

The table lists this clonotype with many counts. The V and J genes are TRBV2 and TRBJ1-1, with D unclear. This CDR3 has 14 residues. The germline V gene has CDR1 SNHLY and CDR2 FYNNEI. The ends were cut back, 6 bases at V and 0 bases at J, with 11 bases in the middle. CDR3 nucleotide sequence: TGTGCCAGCAGCTTCGACATTTTGAACACTGAAGCTTTCTTT. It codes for CASSFDILNTEAFF.

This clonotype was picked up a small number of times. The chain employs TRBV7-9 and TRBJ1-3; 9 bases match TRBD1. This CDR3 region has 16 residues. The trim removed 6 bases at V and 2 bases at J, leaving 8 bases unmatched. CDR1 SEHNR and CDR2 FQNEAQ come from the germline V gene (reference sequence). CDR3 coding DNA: TGTGCCAGCAGACTTGAACAGGGGGCCCCTGGAAACACCATATATTTT. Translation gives CASRLEQGAPGNTIYF.

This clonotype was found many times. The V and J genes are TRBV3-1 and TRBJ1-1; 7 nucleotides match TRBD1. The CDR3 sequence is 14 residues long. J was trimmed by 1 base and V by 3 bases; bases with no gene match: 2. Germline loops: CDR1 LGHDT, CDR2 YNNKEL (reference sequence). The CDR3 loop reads CASSHRQGNTEAFF. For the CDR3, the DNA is TGTGCCAGCAGCCATCGACAGGGGAACACTGAAGCTTTCTTT.

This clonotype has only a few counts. The CDR3 loop is CASSPRDTYAYNEQFF. CDR3 DNA: TGTGCCAGCTCACCACGGGACACCTACGCCTACAATGAGCAGTTCTTC. The J gene is TRBJ2-1, the V gene TRBV18, with a possible D match to TRBD1 (6 bases). Between the trimmed V and J ends, which lost 1 base and 2 bases, there was a span of 12 bases. CDR1 is KGHSH and CDR2 is LQKENI in the germline V gene. The CDR3 totals 16 residues. Drawing the rest from reference TRBV18 and TRBJ2-1, the complete variable domain is NAGVMQNPRHLVRRRGQEARLRCSPMKGHSHVYWYRQLPEEGLKFMVYLQKENIIDESGMPKERFSAEFPKEGPSILRIQQVVRGDSAAYFCASSPRDTYAYNEQFFGPGTRLTVL.

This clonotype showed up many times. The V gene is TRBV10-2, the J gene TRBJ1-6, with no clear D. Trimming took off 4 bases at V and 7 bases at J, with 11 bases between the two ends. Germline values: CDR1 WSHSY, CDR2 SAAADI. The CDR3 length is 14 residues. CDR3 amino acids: CASSAPDGNSPLHF. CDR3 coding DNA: TGCGCCAGCAGTGCACCGGACGGAAATTCACCCCTCCACTTT.

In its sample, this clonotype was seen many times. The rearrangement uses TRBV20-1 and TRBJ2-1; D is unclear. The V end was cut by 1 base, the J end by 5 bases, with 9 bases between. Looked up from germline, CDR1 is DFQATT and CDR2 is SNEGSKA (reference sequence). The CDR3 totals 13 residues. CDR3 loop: CSARAQPDNEQFF. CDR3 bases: TGCAGTGCTAGAGCCCAACCGGACAATGAGCAGTTCTTC.

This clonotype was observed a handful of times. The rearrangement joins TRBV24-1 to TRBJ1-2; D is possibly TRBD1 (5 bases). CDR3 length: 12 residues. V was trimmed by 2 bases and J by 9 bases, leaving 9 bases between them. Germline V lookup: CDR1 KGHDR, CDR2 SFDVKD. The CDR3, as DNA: TGTGCCACCAGTGATTCACCAGGGCGCTACACCTTC. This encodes CATSDSPGRYTF.